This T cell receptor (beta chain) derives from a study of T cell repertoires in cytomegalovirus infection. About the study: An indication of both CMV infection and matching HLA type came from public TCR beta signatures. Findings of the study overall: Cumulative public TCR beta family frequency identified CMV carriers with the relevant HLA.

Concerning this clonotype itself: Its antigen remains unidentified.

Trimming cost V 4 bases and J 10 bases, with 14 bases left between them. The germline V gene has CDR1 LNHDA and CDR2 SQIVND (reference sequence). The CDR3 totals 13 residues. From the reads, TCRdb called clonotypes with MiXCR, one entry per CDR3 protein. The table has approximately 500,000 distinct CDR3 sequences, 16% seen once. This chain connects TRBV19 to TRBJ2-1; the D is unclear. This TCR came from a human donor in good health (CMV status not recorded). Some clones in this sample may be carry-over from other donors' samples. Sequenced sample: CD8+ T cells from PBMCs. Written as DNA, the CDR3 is TGTGCCAGTAGTACGAAGTTACATGGCGAGCAGTTCTTC. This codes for CASSTKLHGEQFF. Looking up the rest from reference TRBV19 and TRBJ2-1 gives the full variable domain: DGGITQSPKYLFRKEGQNVTLSCEQNLNHDAMYWYRQDPGQGLRLIYYSQIVNDFQKGDIAEGYSVSREKKESFPLTVTSAQKNPTAFYLCASSTKLHGEQFFGPGTRLTVL.